Listed below are T cell receptor beta chains from one sample, sequenced in a study of graft-versus-host responses after intestinal transplantation. Generated by immunoSEQ multiplex PCR, the TCRdb table keeps only in-frame clones and is missing some. In the table there are about 9,800 clones, about four fifths of which are singletons. This sample comprised ileum tissue, obtained approximately 530 days after intestinal transplant. These receptors originate from a human patient who received an intestinal transplant, so some T cells may come from the graft donor. Both conserved end residues are trimmed from each CDR3. The order of the fields is clone size, V gene, J gene, CDR3 protein. Clone size appears in some rows only: once, few, many, or a class for an expanded clone.

>NA|TRBV21-1|TRBJ1-2
ASSKRTNYGYT
>once|TRBV21-1|TRBJ1-5
ASSQTIATWHHQPQH
>NA|TRBV7-2|TRBJ2-3
ASSLYSKDTQY
>NA|TRBV2|TRBJ1-5
ASSKHLTQGSQPQH
>NA|TRBV4-1|TRBJ2-5
ASSQDRLAVGTQETQY
>NA|TRBV19|TRBJ1-2
ASSINEGIAGYT
>NA|TRBV7-2|TRBJ2-7
ASSPVTGTSYEQY
>NA|TRBV15|TRBJ2-7
ATSRDPSRAYEQY
>NA|TRBV6-5|TRBJ1-4
ASSYISGGLNEKLF
>few|TRBV19|TRBJ1-4
ASRDISRRRGEKLF
>NA|TRBV5-1|TRBJ2-3
ASSLTSRGDTQY
>NA|TRBV19|TRBJ1-1
ASSDQGAEAF
>NA|TRBV7-9|TRBJ1-5
ASSPTGSGNQPQH
>NA|TRBV6-5|TRBJ2-5
ASSTGTSETQY
>NA|TRBV6-1|TRBJ1-1
ASKDSGGFTEAF
>NA|TRBV19|TRBJ2-7
ASSSAGTSGPYEQY
>once|TRBV5-6|TRBJ1-2
ASSLGGDYGYT
>medium-sized|TRBV6-1|TRBJ2-7
ATQGESSYEQY
>NA|TRBV4-1|TRBJ1-5
ASSQDLGIRLSNQPQH
>NA|TRBV2|TRBJ2-2
ASSEAGSRTDTGELF
>NA|TRBV5-6|TRBJ1-6
ASSLRTRNSPLH
>NA|TRBV4-3|TRBJ2-5
ASSQTGGPQETQY
>once|TRBV5-8|TRBJ2-7
ASSNTGFYEQY
>NA|TRBV7-8|TRBJ1-1
ASSPSGTEAF